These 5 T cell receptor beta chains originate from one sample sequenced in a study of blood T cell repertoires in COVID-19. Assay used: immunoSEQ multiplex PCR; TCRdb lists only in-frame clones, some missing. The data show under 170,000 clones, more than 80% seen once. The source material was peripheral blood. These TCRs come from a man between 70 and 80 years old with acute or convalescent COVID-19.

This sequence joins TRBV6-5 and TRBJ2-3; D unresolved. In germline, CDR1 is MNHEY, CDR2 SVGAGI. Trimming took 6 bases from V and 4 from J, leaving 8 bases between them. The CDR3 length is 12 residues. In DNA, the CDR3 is TGTGCCAGCAGGCCCAGGCCAGATACGCAGTATTTT. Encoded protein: CASRPRPDTQYF.

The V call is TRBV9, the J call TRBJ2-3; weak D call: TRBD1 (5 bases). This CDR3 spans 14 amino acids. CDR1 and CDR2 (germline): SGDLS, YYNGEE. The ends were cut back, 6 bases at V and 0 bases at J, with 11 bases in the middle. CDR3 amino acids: CASTGIPSTDTQYF. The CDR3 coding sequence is TGTGCCAGCACAGGGATACCTAGCACAGATACGCAGTATTTT.

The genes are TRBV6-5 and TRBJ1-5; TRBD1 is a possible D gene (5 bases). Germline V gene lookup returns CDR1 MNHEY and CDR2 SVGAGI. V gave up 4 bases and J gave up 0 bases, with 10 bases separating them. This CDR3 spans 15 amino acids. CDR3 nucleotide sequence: TGTGCCAGCAGTTTACAGGACGGTAGCAATCAGCCCCAGCATTTT. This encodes CASSLQDGSNQPQHF.

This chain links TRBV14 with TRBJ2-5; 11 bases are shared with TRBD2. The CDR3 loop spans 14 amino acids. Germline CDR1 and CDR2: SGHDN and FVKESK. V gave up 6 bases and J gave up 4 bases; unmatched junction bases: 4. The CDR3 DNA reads TGTGCCAGCAGACTAGCGGGAGTCGGAGAGACCCAGTACTTC. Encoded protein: CASRLAGVGETQYF.

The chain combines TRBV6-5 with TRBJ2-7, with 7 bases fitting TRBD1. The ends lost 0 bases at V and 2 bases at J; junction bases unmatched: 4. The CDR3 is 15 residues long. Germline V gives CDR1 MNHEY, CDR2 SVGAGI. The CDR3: CASSYSGQGAYEQYF. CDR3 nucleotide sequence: TGTGCCAGCAGTTACTCAGGGCAGGGGGCCTACGAGCAGTACTTC.